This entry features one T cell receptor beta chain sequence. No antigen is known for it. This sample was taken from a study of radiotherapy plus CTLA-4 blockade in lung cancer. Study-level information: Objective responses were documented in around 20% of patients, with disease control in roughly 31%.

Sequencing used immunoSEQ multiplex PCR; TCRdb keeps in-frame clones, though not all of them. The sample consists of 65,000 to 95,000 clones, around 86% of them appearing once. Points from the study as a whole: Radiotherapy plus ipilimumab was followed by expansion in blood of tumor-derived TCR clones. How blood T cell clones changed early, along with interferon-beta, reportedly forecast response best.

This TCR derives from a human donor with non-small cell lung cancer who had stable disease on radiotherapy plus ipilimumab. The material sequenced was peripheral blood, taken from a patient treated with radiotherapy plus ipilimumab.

CDR3 sequence: CASSGTSGNTGELFF. The CDR3 bases are TGTGCCAGCAGCGGGACTAGCGGCAACACCGGGGAGCTGTTTTTT. The chain links TRBV2 to TRBJ2-2; 11 bases match TRBD2. The CDR3 length is 15 residues. Germline V lookup: CDR1 SNHLY, CDR2 FYNNEI. Unmatched junction bases numbered 2, after V lost 6 bases and J lost 2 bases.